This TCR beta chain was recorded in a study of blood T cell repertoires in COVID-19. V was cut by 5 bases and J by 9 bases, with 11 bases left in between. Germline-derived CDR1 and CDR2 are LGHDT and YNNKEL (reference sequence). This CDR3 is 13 amino acids long. Authors' analysis steps: Quantification of nucleated cells was approximated via reference gene primer amplification. Sequenced by immunoSEQ multiplex PCR; TCRdb stores in-frame clones only, minus some. V and J calls and clone size are copied from that table; D and trimming were computed from the DNA. The sample shows 190,000 or so clones, just under 85% of them seen only once.

Sequenced input: peripheral blood. The rearrangement joins TRBV3-1 (or the pseudogene TRBV3-2) to TRBJ1-6; possibly TRBD1 for D (6 bases). This clonotype was obtained from a man aged 55-75 years with COVID-19, enrolled during active disease. The CDR3 protein is CASSAQGTSPLHF. In nucleotides, the CDR3 is TGTGCCAGCAGCGCACAGGGTACTTCACCCCTCCACTTT.